This entry features one TCR beta chain sequence. No antigen is known for it. This CDR3 has 16 residues. J lost 3 bases, V lost 7 bases, and 13 bases had no gene match. Germline V gene lookup returns CDR1 MNHEY and CDR2 SMNVEV (reference sequence). The sample is drawn from a study of cytomegalovirus exposure and HLA in healthy donors. Study-wide background: From donors who were HLA-typed, an early data release held about 89 million unique TCRs. Whole-study results and caveats: It was only CMV serostatus that was available as immune exposure information. Several of the most significant clusters appeared linked to common viral pathogens, based on a later analysis.

PCR primers comprised 60 Vbeta and 13 Jbeta primers. Assay used: immunoSEQ multiplex PCR; TCRdb lists only in-frame clones, some missing. The sample holds over 95,000 clones, 70% to 85% seen once. The rearrangement uses TRBV27 and TRBJ2-7, with TRBD1 identical over 9 bases. Sequenced sample: PBMCs. The sequence derives from a young woman in good health and CMV-seronegative. The CDR3 here is CASTSDRGGSGYEQYF. Here the CDR3 DNA reads TGTGCCAGCACTTCGGACAGGGGCGGATCGGGCTACGAGCAGTACTTC.